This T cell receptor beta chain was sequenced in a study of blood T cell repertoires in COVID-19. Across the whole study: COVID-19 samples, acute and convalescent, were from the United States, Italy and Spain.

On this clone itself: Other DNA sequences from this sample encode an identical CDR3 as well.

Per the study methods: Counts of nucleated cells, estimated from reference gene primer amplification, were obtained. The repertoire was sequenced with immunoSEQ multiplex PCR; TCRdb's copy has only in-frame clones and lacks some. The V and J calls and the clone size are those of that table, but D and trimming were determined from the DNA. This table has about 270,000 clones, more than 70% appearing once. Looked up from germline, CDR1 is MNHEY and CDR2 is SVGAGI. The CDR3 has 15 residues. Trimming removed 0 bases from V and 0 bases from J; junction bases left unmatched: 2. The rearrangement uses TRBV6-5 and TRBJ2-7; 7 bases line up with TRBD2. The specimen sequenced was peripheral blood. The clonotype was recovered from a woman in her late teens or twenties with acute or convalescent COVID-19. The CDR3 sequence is CASSYSGGSSYEQYF. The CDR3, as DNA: TGTGCCAGCAGTTACTCTGGCGGGAGCTCCTACGAGCAGTACTTC.